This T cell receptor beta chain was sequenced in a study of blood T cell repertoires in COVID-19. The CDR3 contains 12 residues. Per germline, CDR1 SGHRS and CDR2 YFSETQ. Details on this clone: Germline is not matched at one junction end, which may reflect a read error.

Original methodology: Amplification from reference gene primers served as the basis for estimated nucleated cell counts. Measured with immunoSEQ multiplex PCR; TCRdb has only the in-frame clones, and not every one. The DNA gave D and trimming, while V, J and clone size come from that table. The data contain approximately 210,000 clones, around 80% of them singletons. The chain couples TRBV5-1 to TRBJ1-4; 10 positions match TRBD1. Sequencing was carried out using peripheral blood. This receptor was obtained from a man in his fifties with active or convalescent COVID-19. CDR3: CASSGGQGITVF. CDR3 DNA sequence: TGCGCCAGCAGCGGGGGACAGGGGATAACTGTTTTT.